This TCR beta chain is drawn from a study of shared clonotypes between healthy human individuals. Study-wide findings and caveats: Memory subsets generally showed lower estimated richness than naive subsets. Naive CD4 clonotypes were shared across a handful of donors at 4.5% to 6.5%. Some clonotypes were shared by all four sorted-subset donors, while others were not shared. The non-shared ones had lower generation probabilities than the shared ones.

Replicate PCRs for sorted subsets used roughly 200 ng DNA; this equaled 25,000 to 30,000 T cell genomes. Measured with immunoSEQ multiplex PCR; TCRdb has only the in-frame clones, and not every one. Among some 500,000 clones, 95% to 96% were seen once, and the ten largest hold 0.064%. The CDR3 spans 16 residues. V shed 4 bases and J shed 1 base, with 14 bases lying between them. Germline loops: CDR1 SGHRS, CDR2 YFSETQ. Worth noting for this clone: The target antigen is unknown. The same CDR3 also results from other DNA sequences found in this sample.

The chain has TRBV5-1 and TRBJ2-2; a weak D match, TRBD2 (5 bases). Sample: naive CD4+ T cells sorted from blood. Specified subset: CD45RA+ positively selected. The receptor was isolated from a woman in her 30s in good health. This CDR3 is CASSGLAGGNTGELFF. The CDR3 region has the DNA TGCGCCAGCAGCGGACTTGCGGGCGGGAACACCGGGGAGCTGTTTTTT.